These 3 T cell receptor beta chains originate from one sample sequenced in a study of T cell changes during pregnancy in multiple sclerosis. Sequenced by immunoSEQ multiplex PCR; TCRdb stores in-frame clones only, minus some. Of about 58,000 clones listed, roughly 93% are singletons. This sample comprised CD8+ T cells from peripheral blood mononuclear cells, obtained in the second trimester of pregnancy. These receptors originate from a female donor with multiple sclerosis, enrolled in a pregnancy study.

This clone was seen a few times. This chain connects TRBV7-2 to TRBJ2-2, with 8 positions matching TRBD2. Trimming removed 4 bases from V and 4 bases from J; junction bases left unmatched: 14. The CDR3 extends over 18 amino acids. Germline loops: CDR1 SGHTA, CDR2 FQGNSA. The DNA for the CDR3 is TGTGCCAGCAGCTCACCGGGAGCGGGAGCGGCTACCACCGGGGAGCTGTTTTTT. Translating it yields CASSSPGAGAATTGELFF.

The chain employs TRBV7-8 and TRBJ1-2; D is perhaps TRBD1 (6 bases). The CDR3 covers 16 residues. The germline V gene encodes CDR1 SGHVS and CDR2 FQNEAQ. V was shortened by 2 bases and J by 5 bases, with 18 bases between the two germline ends. The CDR3 here is CASSLNPGDGKYGYTF. CDR3 in DNA: TGTGCCAGCAGCTTAAACCCAGGGGATGGAAAGTATGGCTACACCTTC.

The rearrangement uses TRBV6-5 and TRBJ1-1, with TRBD1 identical over 8 bases. Germline V gene lookup returns CDR1 MNHEY and CDR2 SVGAGI. The CDR3 is made up of 15 amino acids. Losses at the gene ends were 7 bases for V and 5 bases for J; bases not matched to a gene: 12. The CDR3 DNA follows: TGTGCCAGCAACTCCTTTCGACAGGGGTTAACTGAAGCTTTCTTT. Translating gives CASNSFRQGLTEAFF.